A single sample is the source of the 19 T cell receptor beta chains below, sequenced in a study of control samples from healthy donors and cancer patients. The assay was immunoSEQ multiplex PCR, and TCRdb's table has in-frame clones only and misses some. The data contain roughly 40,000 clones, 90% to 95% of them seen just once; the ten biggest clones take up about 3.5%. The sample consisted of blood. All receptors derive from a woman between 45 and 60 years old in good health.

The chain couples TRBV28 to TRBJ2-7, with D possibly being TRBD1 or TRBD2 (6 bases each). The germline CDR1 and CDR2 sequences are MDHEN and SYDVKM. The CDR3 loop spans 13 amino acids. Trimming took off 3 bases at V and 6 bases at J, with 12 bases between the two ends. The CDR3 loop reads CASSFPGGIEQYF. As DNA, the CDR3 is TGTGCCAGCAGTTTTCCCGGGGGCATCGAGCAGTACTTC.

The V call is TRBV28, the J call TRBJ2-3; D may be TRBD2 (6 bases). Germline V CDR1 and CDR2: MDHEN, SYDVKM. The CDR3 length is 15 residues. V dropped 6 bases and J dropped 2 bases, with 15 bases sitting between them. CDR3: CASRFREVFTDTQYF. The CDR3 DNA is TGTGCCAGCAGATTCAGGGAGGTCTTCACAGATACGCAGTATTTT.

The rearrangement uses TRBV5-1 and TRBJ1-6; D unclear. V was shortened by 6 bases and J by 7 bases, with 23 bases between the two germline ends. Germline lookup yields CDR1 SGHRS and CDR2 YFSETQ. This CDR3 has 17 residues. CDR3 bases: TGCGCCAGCAAGGCAGGACTAGAGGCTGTTCCCAATTCACCCCTCCACTTT. Translated, it gives CASKAGLEAVPNSPLHF.

This CDR3 is CASSPQGGGDTQYF. The CDR3 DNA reads as TGTGCCAGCAGCCCCCAGGGAGGGGGAGATACGCAGTATTTT. The chain has TRBV7-3 and TRBJ2-3; weak D call: TRBD2 (7 bases). CDR1 SGHTA and CDR2 FQGTGA come from the germline V gene. The CDR3 contains 14 residues. Trimming took 5 bases from V and 5 from J, leaving 14 bases between them.

This clone was picked up one time. The CDR3 coding sequence is TGTGCCAGCAGTTTTCGGGCTAACTATGGCTACACCTTC. This translates into CASSFRANYGYTF. The V gene is TRBV27, the J gene TRBJ1-2; D is unclear. This CDR3 spans 13 amino acids. The germline CDR1 and CDR2 sequences are MNHEY and SMNVEV (reference sequence). The germline V and J ends were trimmed by 3 bases and 0 bases, with 5 bases remaining between them.

This clone has more than one count but fewer than ten. The chain combines TRBV5-6 with TRBJ2-4; 8 nucleotides match TRBD1. The V gene's germline CDR1 is SGHDT and CDR2 YYEEEE. Unmatched junction bases numbered 5, after V lost 4 bases and J lost 8 bases. The CDR3 totals 13 residues. The CDR3 bases are TGTGCCAGCAGCCGAGGACAGGGAGACATTCAGTACTTC. This gives the protein CASSRGQGDIQYF.

The rearrangement links TRBV18 to TRBJ1-1, with D maybe TRBD1 (5 bases). Per germline, CDR1 KGHSH and CDR2 LQKENI. With 6 bases removed from V and 11 bases from J, the gap between germline ends came to 19 bases. This CDR3 spans 13 amino acids. As DNA, the CDR3 is TGTGCCAGCTCTCCTGGGACTTTTAGCGAGGCTTTCTTT. It codes for CASSPGTFSEAFF.

For this clone: Other DNA sequences within the sample encode an identical CDR3. The J gene is TRBJ2-7, the V gene TRBV7-8; 10 positions agree with TRBD1. The J segment lost 3 bases and the V segment lost 0 bases, leaving 2 bases of the junction unmatched. The length of the CDR3 is 15 residues. Germline V gives CDR1 SGHVS, CDR2 FQNEAQ. CDR3 sequence reads: CASSLAGTGDYEQYF. DNA for the CDR3: TGTGCCAGCAGCTTAGCCGGGACAGGGGACTACGAGCAGTACTTC.

The chain links TRBV7-9 to TRBJ1-1, with TRBD1 matching over 7 bases. Germline V gene data show CDR1 as SEHNR and CDR2 as FQNEAQ (reference sequence). The CDR3 loop spans 15 amino acids. With V trimmed by 1 base and J by 2 bases, 4 bases remained unmatched. For the CDR3, the DNA is TGTGCCAGCAGCTTAGGACAGGGTGCAAACACTGAAGCTTTCTTT. It encodes CASSLGQGANTEAFF.

This sequence joins TRBV2 and TRBJ1-2; 9 bases are a match to TRBD1. Unmatched junction bases numbered 9, after V lost 3 bases and J lost 7 bases. CDR3 length equals 15 residues. From germline, CDR1 is SNHLY and CDR2 FYNNEI. The CDR3 sequence is CASSDPGTGNRGYTF. The CDR3 nucleotides are TGTGCCAGCAGTGACCCCGGGACAGGGAATCGTGGCTACACCTTC.

This chain connects TRBV9 to TRBJ2-5; D ambiguous. The CDR3 runs 13 residues. Trimming removed 4 bases from V and 4 bases from J, with 11 bases in between. Germline loops: CDR1 SGDLS, CDR2 YYNGEE. The CDR3 here is CASSRDTRETQYF. CDR3 bases: TGTGCCAGCAGCCGAGATACAAGAGAGACCCAGTACTTC.

In this sample, this clone turned up a few times. The chain links TRBV29-1 to TRBJ1-1; a possible D gene is TRBD1 (5 bases). Germline CDR1 and CDR2: SQVTM and ANQGSEA. V lost 2 bases and J lost 1, with 17 bases in between. The CDR3 has 16 residues. The CDR3 loop reads CSVEKLWGVGNTEAFF. CDR3 bases: TGCAGCGTTGAAAAACTTTGGGGGGTCGGGAACACTGAAGCTTTCTTT.

This chain joins TRBV25-1 and TRBJ1-1; no clear D. The germline V and J ends were trimmed by 6 bases and 0 bases, with 8 bases remaining between them. The germline V gene encodes CDR1 MGHDK and CDR2 SYGVNS. The CDR3 has 13 residues. DNA for the CDR3: TGTGCCAGCAGATATGGCATGAACACTGAAGCTTTCTTT. Translating gives CASRYGMNTEAFF. Looking up the rest from reference TRBV25-1 and TRBJ1-1 gives the full variable domain: EADIYQTPRYLVIGTGKKITLECSQTMGHDKMYWYQQDPGMELHLIHYSYGVNSTEKGDLSSESTVSRIRTEHFPLTLESARPSHTSQYLCASRYGMNTEAFFGQGTRLTVV.

This clone has more than one count but fewer than ten. The chain links TRBV7-8 to TRBJ1-3; D might be TRBD1 (6 bases). Germline V CDR1 and CDR2: SGHVS, FQNEAQ. The CDR3 covers 17 residues. V lost 7 bases and J 4 bases, leaving 23 bases between the germline ends. The CDR3 nucleotides are TGTGCCAGCACGCGGAGTGTAGGGGGGGCGCGGGGAAACACCATATATTTT. It codes for CASTRSVGGARGNTIYF.

This sequence joins TRBV6-5 and TRBJ1-5, with 8 bases aligning to TRBD1. V trimming: 8 bases; J trimming: 2 bases; junction bases outside the gene matches: 2. CDR1 MNHEY and CDR2 SVGAGI come from the germline V gene. CDR3 length: 13 residues. The CDR3 spells CASVTGGNQPQHF. In DNA, the CDR3 is TGTGCCAGCGTGACAGGGGGCAATCAGCCCCAGCATTTT.

This clone has only one observation. The chain couples TRBV9 to TRBJ2-5; 9 nucleotides match TRBD1. Germline values: CDR1 SGDLS, CDR2 YYNGEE. This CDR3 is 15 amino acids long. V gave up 7 bases and J gave up 4 bases; unmatched junction bases: 11. CDR3 sequence: CASGTGTGSSETQYF. The CDR3 bases are TGTGCCAGCGGGACCGGGACAGGGTCATCAGAGACCCAGTACTTC.

In DNA, the CDR3 is TGTGCCAGTAGTTCGACAGGGGGGAAAAACACTGAAGCTTTCTTT. This translates into CASSSTGGKNTEAFF. This sequence joins TRBV19 and TRBJ1-1, with 9 bases lining up with TRBD1. V dropped 5 bases and J dropped 2; count of bases not matched to a gene: 6. Germline assignment: CDR1 LNHDA and CDR2 SQIVND (reference sequence). The CDR3 loop spans 15 amino acids.

The chain carries TRBV28 and TRBJ1-1; possibly TRBD1 for D (6 bases). From germline, CDR1 is MDHEN and CDR2 SYDVKM. The CDR3 is made up of 15 amino acids. The V end was cut by 7 bases, the J end by 0 bases, with 15 bases between. The CDR3 is CASIGGGLVNTEAFF. Written as DNA, the CDR3 is TGTGCCAGCATCGGTGGGGGGCTTGTGAACACTGAAGCTTTCTTT.

This clone was seen a single time. V usage is TRBV4-1 and J usage is TRBJ2-5, with D perhaps TRBD2 (6 bases). This CDR3 comprises 13 residues. The germline V and J ends were trimmed by 5 bases and 5 bases, with 12 bases remaining between them. Germline loops: CDR1 MGHRA, CDR2 YSYEKL. CDR3 amino acids: CASSTGLRETQYF. In nucleotides, the CDR3 is TGCGCCAGCAGCACAGGACTACGTGAGACCCAGTACTTC.